This T cell receptor (beta chain) was captured in a study of OX40 agonist ivuxolimab in advanced cancers. Here immunoSEQ multiplex PCR was the method, and the copy in TCRdb shows in-frame clones only, minus some. Seen here are 25,000 to 35,000 clones, more than 65% observed once, and the top ten hold roughly 11%. The germline CDR1 and CDR2 sequences are SQVTM and ANQGSEA. V was pared by 6 bases and J by 8 bases, with 10 bases between. The CDR3 is 10 residues long. Sample: CD4+ or CD8+ T cells sorted from blood, taken in a trial of the OX40 agonist ivuxolimab. This TCR came from an adult with an advanced solid tumor such as melanoma, head and neck, liver or kidney cancer. The chain links TRBV29-1 to TRBJ1-2; D is undetermined. The CDR3 loop is CSVKGSGYTF. The CDR3 nucleotides read TGCAGCGTCAAAGGTTCAGGCTACACCTTC.